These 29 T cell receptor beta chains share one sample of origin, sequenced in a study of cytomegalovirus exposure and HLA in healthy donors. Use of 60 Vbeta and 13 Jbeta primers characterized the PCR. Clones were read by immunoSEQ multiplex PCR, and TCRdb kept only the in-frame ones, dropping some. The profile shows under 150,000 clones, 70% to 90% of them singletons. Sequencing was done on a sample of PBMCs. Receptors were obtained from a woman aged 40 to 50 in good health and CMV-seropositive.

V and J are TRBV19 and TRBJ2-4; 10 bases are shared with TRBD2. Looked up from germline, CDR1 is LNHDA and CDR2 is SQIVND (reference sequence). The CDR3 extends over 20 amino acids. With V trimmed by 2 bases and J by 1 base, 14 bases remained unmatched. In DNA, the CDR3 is TGTGCCAGTAGTATATTGGGAGCGGGAGGGTCCTTTTCGGCCAAAAACATTCAGTACTTC. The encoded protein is CASSILGAGGSFSAKNIQYF.

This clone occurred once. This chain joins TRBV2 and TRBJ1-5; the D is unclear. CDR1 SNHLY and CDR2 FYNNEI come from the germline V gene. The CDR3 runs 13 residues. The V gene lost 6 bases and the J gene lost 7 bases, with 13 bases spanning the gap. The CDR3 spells CASRNGAGQPQHF. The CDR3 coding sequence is TGTGCCAGCAGAAACGGCGCGGGGCAGCCCCAGCATTTT. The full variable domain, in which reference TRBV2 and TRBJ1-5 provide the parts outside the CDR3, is EPEVTQTPSHQVTQMGQEVILRCVPISNHLYFYWYRQILGQKVEFLVSFYNNEISEKSEIFDDQFSVERPDGSNFTLKIRSTKLEDSAMYFCASRNGAGQPQHFGDGTRLSIL.

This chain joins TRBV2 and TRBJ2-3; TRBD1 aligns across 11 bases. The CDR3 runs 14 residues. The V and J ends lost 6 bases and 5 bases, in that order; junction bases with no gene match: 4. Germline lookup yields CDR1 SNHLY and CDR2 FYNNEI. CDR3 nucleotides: TGTGCCAGCAGCAAGGACAGGGGGCAAGATACGCAGTATTTT. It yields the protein CASSKDRGQDTQYF.

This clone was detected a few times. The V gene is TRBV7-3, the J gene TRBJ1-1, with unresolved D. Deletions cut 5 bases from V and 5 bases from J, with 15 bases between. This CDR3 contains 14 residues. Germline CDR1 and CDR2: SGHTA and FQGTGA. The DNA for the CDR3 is TGTGCCAGCAGCGATAGAGGGCGGGAGACTGAAGCTTTCTTT. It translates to CASSDRGRETEAFF.

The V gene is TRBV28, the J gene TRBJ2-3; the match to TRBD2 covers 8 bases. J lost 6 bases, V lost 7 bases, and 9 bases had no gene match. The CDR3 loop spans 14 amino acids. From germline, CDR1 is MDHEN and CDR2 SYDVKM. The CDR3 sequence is CASIEAGVMDTQYF. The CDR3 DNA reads TGTGCCAGCATCGAAGCGGGAGTTATGGATACGCAGTATTTT. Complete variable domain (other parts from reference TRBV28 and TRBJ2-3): DVKVTQSSRYLVKRTGEKVFLECVQDMDHENMFWYRQDPGLGLRLIYFSYDVKMKEKGDIPEGYSVSREKKERFSLILESASTNQTSMYLCASIEAGVMDTQYFGPGTRLTVL.

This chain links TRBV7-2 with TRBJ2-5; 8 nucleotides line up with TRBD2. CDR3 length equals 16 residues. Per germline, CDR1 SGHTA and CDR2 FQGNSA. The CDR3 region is CASQVTIGGAPETQYF. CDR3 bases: TGTGCTTCCCAGGTGACGATCGGGGGGGCCCCAGAGACCCAGTACTTC. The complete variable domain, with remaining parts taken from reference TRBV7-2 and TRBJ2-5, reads GAGVSQSPSNKVTEKGKDVELRCDPISGHTALYWYRQSLGQGLEFLIYFQGNSAPDKSGLPSDRFSAERTGGSVSTLTIQRTQQEDSAVYLCASQVTIGGAPETQYFGPGTRLLVL.

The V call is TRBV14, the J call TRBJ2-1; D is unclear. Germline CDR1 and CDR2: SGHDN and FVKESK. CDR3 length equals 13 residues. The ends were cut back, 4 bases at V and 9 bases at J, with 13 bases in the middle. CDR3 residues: CASSLPERGEQFF. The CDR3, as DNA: TGTGCCAGCAGCCTCCCGGAGAGAGGTGAGCAGTTCTTC.

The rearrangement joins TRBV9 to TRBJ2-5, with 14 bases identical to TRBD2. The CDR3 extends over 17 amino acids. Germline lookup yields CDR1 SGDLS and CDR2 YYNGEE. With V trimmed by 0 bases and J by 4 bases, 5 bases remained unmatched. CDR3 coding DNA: TGTGCCAGCAGCGTAGAGGGGACTAGCGGGGGAGGAGAGACCCAGTACTTC. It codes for CASSVEGTSGGGETQYF.

CDR3 region: CASSFGGTYEQYF. The CDR3 DNA sequence: TGTGCCAGCAGCTTTGGCGGAACCTACGAGCAGTACTTC. The chain carries TRBV7-2 and TRBJ2-7; D gene ambiguous. CDR1 and CDR2 (germline): SGHTA, FQGNSA. The CDR3 length is 13 residues. V lost 3 bases and J 2 bases, leaving 8 bases between the germline ends.

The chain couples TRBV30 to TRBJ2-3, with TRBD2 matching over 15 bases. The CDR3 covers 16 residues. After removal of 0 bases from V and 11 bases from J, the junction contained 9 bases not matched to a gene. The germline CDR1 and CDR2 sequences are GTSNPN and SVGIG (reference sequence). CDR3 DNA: TGTGCCTGGAGTGTACGCGGACTAGCGGGGGGGCAAGGGCAGTATTTT. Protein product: CAWSVRGLAGGQGQYF.

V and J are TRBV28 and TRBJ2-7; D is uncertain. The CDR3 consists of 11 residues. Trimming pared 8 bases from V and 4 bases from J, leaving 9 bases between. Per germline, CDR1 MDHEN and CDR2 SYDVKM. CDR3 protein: CASREVYEQYF. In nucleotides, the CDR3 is TGTGCCAGCCGTGAGGTTTACGAGCAGTACTTC.

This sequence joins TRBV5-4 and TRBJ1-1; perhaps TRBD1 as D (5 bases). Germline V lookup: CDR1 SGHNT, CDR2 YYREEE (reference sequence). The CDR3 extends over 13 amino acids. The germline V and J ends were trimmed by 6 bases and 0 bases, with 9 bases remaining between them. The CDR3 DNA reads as TGTGCCAGCAAAAGGGACTTGAACACTGAAGCTTTCTTT. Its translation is CASKRDLNTEAFF.

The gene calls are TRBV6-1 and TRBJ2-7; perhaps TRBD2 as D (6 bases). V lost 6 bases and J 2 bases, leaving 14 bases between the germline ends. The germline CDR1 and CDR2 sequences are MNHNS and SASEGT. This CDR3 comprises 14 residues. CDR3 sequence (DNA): TGTGCCAGCAGAATCCTAGCGCCGACCTACGAGCAGTACTTC. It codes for CASRILAPTYEQYF.

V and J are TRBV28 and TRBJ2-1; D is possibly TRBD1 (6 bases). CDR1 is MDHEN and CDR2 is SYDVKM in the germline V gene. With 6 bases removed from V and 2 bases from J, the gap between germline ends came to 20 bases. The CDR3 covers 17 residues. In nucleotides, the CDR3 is TGTGCCAGCAGCCCCTCAGGTCCAGGGGAGCCCTACAATGAGCAGTTCTTC. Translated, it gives CASSPSGPGEPYNEQFF.

The CDR3 sequence: CASSGVLNTEAFF. In DNA, the CDR3 is TGTGCCAGCAGCGGTGTTCTCAACACTGAAGCTTTCTTT. This rearrangement joins TRBV27 to TRBJ1-1, with D uncertain. The CDR3 loop spans 13 amino acids. The V end was cut by 6 bases, the J end by 2 bases, with 10 bases between. The V gene's germline CDR1 is MNHEY and CDR2 SMNVEV (reference sequence).

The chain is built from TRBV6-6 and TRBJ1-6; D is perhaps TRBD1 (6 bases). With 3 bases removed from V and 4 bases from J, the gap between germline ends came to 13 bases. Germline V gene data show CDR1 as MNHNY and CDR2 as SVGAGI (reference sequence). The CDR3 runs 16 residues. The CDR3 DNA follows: TGTGCCAGCAGTTATGGATACAGGGATTATAATTCACCCCTCCACTTT. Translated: CASSYGYRDYNSPLHF.

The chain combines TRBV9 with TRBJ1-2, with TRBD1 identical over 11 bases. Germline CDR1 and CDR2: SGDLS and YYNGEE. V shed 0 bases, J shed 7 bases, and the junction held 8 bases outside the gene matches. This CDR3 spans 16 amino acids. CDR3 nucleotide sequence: TGTGCCAGCAGCGTAGGGGGAGGGACAGGGGGATCTGGCTACACCTTC. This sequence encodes CASSVGGGTGGSGYTF.

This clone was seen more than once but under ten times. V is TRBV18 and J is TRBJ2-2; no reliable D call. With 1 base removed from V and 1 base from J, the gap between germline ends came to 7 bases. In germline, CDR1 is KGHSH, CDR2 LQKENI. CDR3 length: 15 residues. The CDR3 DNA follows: TGTGCCAGCTCACCACGAATAGAGAACACCGGGGAGCTGTTTTTT. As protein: CASSPRIENTGELFF.

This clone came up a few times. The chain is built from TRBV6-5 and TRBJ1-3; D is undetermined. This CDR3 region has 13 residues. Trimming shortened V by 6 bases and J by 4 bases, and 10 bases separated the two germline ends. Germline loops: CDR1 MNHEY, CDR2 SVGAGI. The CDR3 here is CASSRHQGNTIYF. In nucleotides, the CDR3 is TGTGCCAGCAGCCGCCATCAGGGAAACACCATATATTTT.

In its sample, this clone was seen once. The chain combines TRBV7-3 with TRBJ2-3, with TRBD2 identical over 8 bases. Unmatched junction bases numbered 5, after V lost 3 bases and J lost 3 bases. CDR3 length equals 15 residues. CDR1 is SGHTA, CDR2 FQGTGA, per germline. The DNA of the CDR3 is TGTGCCAGCAGCTTCCCGGCGGGAGGAACAGATACGCAGTATTTT. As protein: CASSFPAGGTDTQYF. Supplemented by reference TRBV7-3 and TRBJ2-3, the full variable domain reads GAGVSQTPSNKVTEKGKYVELRCDPISGHTALYWYRQSLGQGPEFLIYFQGTGAADDSGLPNDRFFAVRPEGSVSTLKIQRTERGDSAVYLCASSFPAGGTDTQYFGPGTRLTVL.

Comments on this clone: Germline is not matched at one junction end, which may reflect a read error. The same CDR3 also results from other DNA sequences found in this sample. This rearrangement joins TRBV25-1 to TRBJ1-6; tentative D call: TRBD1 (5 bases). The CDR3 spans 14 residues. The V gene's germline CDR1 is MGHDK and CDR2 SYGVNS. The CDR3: CASRGGLTHSPLHF. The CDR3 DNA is TGTGCCAGCAGGGGGGGACTGACCCATTCCCCCCTCCACTTT.

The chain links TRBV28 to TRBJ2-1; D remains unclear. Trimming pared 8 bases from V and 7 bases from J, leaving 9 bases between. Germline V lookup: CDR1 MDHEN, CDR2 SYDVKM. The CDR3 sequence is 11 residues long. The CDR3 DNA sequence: TGTGCCAGCGTTCTCAGGAATGAGCAGTTCTTC. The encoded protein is CASVLRNEQFF.

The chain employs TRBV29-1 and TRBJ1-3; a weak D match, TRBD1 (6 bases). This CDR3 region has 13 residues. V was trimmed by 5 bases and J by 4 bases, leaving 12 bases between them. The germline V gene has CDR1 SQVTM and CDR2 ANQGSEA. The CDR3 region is CSVSDRLGNTIYF. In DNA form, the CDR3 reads TGCAGCGTTAGTGACAGGCTAGGAAACACCATATATTTT.

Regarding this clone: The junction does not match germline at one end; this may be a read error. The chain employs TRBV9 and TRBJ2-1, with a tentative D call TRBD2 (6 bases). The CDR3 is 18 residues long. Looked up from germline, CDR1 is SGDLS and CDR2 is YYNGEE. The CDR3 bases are TGTGCCGGCAGCGTACCAAGACTAGGCCCGAACTCCTACAATGAGCAGTTCTTC. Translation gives CAGSVPRLGPNSYNEQFF. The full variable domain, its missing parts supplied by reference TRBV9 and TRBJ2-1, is DSGVTQTPKHLITATGQRVTLRCSPRSGDLSVYWYQQSLDQGLQFLIQYYNGEERAKGNILERFSAQQFPDLHSELNLSSLELGDSALYFCAGSVPRLGPNSYNEQFFGPGTRLTVL.

CDR3 amino acids: CATKGMNTEAFF. DNA of the CDR3: TGTGCCACCAAGGGGATGAACACTGAAGCTTTCTTT. V usage is TRBV6-5 and J usage is TRBJ1-1; TRBD1 might be the D (5 bases). The CDR3 runs to 12 residues. Looked up from germline, CDR1 is MNHEY and CDR2 is SVGAGI. Trimming left V 10 bases short and J 0 bases short, with 9 bases between.

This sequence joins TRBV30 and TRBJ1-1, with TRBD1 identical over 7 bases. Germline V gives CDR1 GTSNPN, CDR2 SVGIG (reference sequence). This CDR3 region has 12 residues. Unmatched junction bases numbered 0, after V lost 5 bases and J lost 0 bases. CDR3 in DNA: TGTGCCTGGGACAGGGTGAACACTGAAGCTTTCTTT. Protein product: CAWDRVNTEAFF.

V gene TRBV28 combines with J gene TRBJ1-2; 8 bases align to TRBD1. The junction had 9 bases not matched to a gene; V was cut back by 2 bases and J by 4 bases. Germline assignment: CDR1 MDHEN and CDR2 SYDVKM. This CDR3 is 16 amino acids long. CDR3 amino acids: CASSLGQGPSFYGYTF. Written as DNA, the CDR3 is TGTGCCAGCAGTTTAGGACAGGGACCCTCTTTCTATGGCTACACCTTC.

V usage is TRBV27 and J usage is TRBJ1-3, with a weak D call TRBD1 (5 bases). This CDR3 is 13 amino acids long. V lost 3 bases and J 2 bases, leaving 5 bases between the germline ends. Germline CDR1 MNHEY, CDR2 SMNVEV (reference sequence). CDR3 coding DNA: TGTGCCAGCAGTTTGACAGCTGGAAACACCATATATTTT. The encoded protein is CASSLTAGNTIYF.

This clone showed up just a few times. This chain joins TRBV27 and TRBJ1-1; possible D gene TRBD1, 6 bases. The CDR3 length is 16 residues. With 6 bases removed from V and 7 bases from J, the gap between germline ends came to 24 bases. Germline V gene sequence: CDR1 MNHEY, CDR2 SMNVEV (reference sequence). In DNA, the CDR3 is TGTGCCAGCAGCGCTCGGATTGGCGGGGGCGGGGGTGAAGCTTTCTTT. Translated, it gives CASSARIGGGGGEAFF.